Presented here are 8 T cell receptor beta chains from one specimen sequenced in a study of PD-1 blockade in classical Hodgkin lymphoma. The patients all showed relapse after autologous stem cell transplantation, while their brentuximab vedotin exposure varied. The assay was immunoSEQ multiplex PCR, and TCRdb's table has in-frame clones only and misses some. Among just under 45,000 clones listed, around three quarters were seen once. The sequencing here drew on peripheral blood mononuclear cells (PBMCs), taken before the second cycle of nivolumab. The receptors come from a human donor with classical Hodgkin lymphoma.

This clone was seen a handful of times. This chain uses TRBV7-9 with TRBJ2-3; a possible D gene is TRBD1 (6 bases). This CDR3 spans 15 amino acids. V dropped 6 bases and J dropped 2 bases, with 15 bases sitting between them. Germline V gene sequence: CDR1 SEHNR, CDR2 FQNEAQ (reference sequence). The CDR3, as DNA: TGTGCCAGCAGAGGGGACATACGGTACACAGATACGCAGTATTTT. Translation: CASRGDIRYTDTQYF.

This rearrangement joins TRBV7-8 to TRBJ2-2; no clear D. Trimming left V 0 bases short and J 5 bases short, with 7 bases between. CDR3 length: 14 residues. Germline V gene data show CDR1 as SGHVS and CDR2 as FQNEAQ. In DNA, the CDR3 is TGTGCCAGCAGCTTAGCGTTGGCTACCGGGGAGCTGTTTTTT. Translation: CASSLALATGELFF.

As for this clone: Other DNA sequences in this sample translate to the same CDR3. The chain recombines TRBV9 with TRBJ1-5; no definite D call. The CDR3 has 16 amino acids. The V end lost 5 bases, the J end lost 0 bases, and 15 bases lay between the germline ends. Germline V gives CDR1 SGDLS, CDR2 YYNGEE. CDR3 sequence (DNA): TGTGCCAGCAGTGAGGAAGGGAGCGTTAGCAATCAGCCCCAGCATTTT. This gives the protein CASSEEGSVSNQPQHF.

In its sample, this clone is medium-sized (0.01 to 0.1%). This chain connects TRBV29-1 to TRBJ1-3; D not resolved. V gave up 4 bases and J gave up 2 bases, with 3 bases separating them. The CDR3 consists of 11 residues. Germline loops: CDR1 SQVTM, CDR2 ANQGSEA. As DNA, the CDR3 is TGCAGCGTTGTAGCTGGAAACACCATATATTTT. It codes for CSVVAGNTIYF.

In this sample, this clone turned up once. The chain joins TRBV6-5 to TRBJ2-2; 10 nucleotides align to TRBD1. This CDR3 comprises 14 residues. Unmatched junction bases numbered 6, after V lost 8 bases and J lost 6 bases. The germline V gene encodes CDR1 MNHEY and CDR2 SVGAGI. In nucleotides, the CDR3 is TGTGCCAGCTTGAGACAGGGGGCTTCCGGGGAGCTGTTTTTT. Translated, it gives CASLRQGASGELFF.

Only one count was recorded for this clone. This chain links TRBV7-8 with TRBJ2-1; 7 positions agree with TRBD2. V was pared by 2 bases and J by 0 bases, with 7 bases of the junction left unmatched. Germline-derived CDR1 and CDR2 are SGHVS and FQNEAQ. CDR3 length: 17 residues. CDR3 nucleotides: TGTGCCAGCAGCTTAACTGGGGGGGGGAGCTCCTACAATGAGCAGTTCTTC. Translation: CASSLTGGGSSYNEQFF.

This clone was counted only a few times. The chain joins TRBV6-5 to TRBJ2-2; TRBD1 aligns across 8 bases. Germline V gene lookup returns CDR1 MNHEY and CDR2 SVGAGI. The CDR3 length is 16 residues. J was trimmed by 1 base and V by 1 base; bases with no gene match: 2. The DNA of the CDR3 is TGTGCCAGCAGTTACTTAGGACAGGGGAACACCGGGGAGCTGTTTTTT. It is translated as CASSYLGQGNTGELFF.

This chain connects TRBV2 to TRBJ1-4, with 8 bases lining up with TRBD1. V was clipped by 8 bases and J by 7 bases; unmatched bases: 15. CDR3 length equals 16 residues. From germline, CDR1 is SNHLY and CDR2 FYNNEI. CDR3 residues: CASSREQGGVSEKLFF. The DNA of the CDR3 is TGTGCCAGCTCGAGGGAACAGGGGGGCGTTAGTGAAAAACTGTTTTTT.